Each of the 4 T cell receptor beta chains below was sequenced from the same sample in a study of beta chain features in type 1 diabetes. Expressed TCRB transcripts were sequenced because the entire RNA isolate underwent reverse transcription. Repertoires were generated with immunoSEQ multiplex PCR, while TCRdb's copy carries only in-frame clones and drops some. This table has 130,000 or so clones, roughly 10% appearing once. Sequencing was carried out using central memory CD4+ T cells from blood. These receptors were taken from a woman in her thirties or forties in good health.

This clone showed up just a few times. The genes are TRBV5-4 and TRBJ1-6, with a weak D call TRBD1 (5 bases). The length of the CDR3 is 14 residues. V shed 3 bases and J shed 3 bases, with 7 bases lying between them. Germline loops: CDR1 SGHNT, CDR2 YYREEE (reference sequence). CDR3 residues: CASSSRDYNSPLHF. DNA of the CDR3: TGTGCCAGCAGCTCCAGGGACTATAATTCACCCCTCCACTTT.

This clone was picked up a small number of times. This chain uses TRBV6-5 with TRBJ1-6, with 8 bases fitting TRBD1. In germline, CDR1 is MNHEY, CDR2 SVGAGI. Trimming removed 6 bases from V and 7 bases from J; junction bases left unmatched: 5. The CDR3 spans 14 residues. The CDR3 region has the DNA TGTGCCAGCAGCTCAGGGGGCGGGAATTCACCCCTCCACTTT. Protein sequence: CASSSGGGNSPLHF.

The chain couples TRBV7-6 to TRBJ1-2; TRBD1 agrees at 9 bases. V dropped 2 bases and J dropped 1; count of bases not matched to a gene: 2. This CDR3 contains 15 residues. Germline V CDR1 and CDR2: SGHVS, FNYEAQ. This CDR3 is CASSLMGQGNYGYTF. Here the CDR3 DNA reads TGTGCCAGCAGCTTAATGGGACAGGGTAACTATGGCTACACCTTC. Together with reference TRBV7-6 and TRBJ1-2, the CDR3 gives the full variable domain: GAGVSQSPRYKVTKRGQDVALRCDPISGHVSLYWYRQALGQGPEFLTYFNYEAQQDKSGLPNDRFSAERPEGSISTLTIQRTEQRDSAMYRCASSLMGQGNYGYTFGSGTRLTVV.

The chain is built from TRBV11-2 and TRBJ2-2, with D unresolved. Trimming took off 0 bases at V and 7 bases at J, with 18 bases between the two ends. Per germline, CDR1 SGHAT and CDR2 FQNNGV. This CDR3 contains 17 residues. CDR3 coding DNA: TGTGCCAGCAGCTTAGATCGCGGCGAGAGAGTCGGCGGGGAGCTGTTTTTT. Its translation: CASSLDRGERVGGELFF.